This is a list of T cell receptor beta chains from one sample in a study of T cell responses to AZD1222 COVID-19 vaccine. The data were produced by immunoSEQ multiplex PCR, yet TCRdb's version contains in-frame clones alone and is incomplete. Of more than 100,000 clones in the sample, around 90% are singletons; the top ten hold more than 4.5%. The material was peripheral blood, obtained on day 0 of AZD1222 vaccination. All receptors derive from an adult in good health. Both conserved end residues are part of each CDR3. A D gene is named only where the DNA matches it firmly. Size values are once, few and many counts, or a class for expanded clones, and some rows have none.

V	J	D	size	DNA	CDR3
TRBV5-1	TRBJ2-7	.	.	TGCGCCAGCAGCTTGAACGGGGTTTACGAGCAGTACTTC	CASSLNGVYEQYF
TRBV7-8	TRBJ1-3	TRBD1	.	TGTGCCAGCACCACGGGGACAGGCTCTGGAAACACCATATATTTT	CASTTGTGSGNTIYF
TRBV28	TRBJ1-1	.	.	TGTGCCAGCAGTTTTCAGGGCACTGAAGCTTTCTTT	CASSFQGTEAFF
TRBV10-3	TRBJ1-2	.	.	TGTGCCATCAGTGCTGGGGTCTATGGCTACACCTTC	CAISAGVYGYTF
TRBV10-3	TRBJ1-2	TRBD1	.	TGTGCCATCAGCGACAGGGAATCAACGAACTATGGCTACACCTTC	CAISDRESTNYGYTF
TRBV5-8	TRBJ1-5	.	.	TGTGCCAGCAGCTTCTATCCCAGCGGCGGCAATCAGCCCCAGCATTTT	CASSFYPSGGNQPQHF
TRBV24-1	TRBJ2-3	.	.	TGTGCCACCAGTGATTCCAGGGGTCCAGATACGCAGTATTTT	CATSDSRGPDTQYF
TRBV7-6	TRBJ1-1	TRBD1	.	TGTGCCAGCAGTCTTGGGACAGAGAACACTGAAGCTTTCTTT	CASSLGTENTEAFF
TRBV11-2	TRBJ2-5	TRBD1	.	TGTGCCAGCAGCAGCCGACAGGGTCGGGTGACCCAGTACTTC	CASSSRQGRVTQYF
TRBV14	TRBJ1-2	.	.	TGTGCCAGCAGCCAAGAAAGGCGGATGCCAGGCTACACCTTC	CASSQERRMPGYTF
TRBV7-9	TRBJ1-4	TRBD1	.	TGTGCCAGCAGCGCCGGGACAGCGAATGAAAAACTGTTTTTT	CASSAGTANEKLFF
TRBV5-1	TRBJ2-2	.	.	TGCGCCAGCAGCTTTTTGGGAACCGGGGAGCTGTTTTTT	CASSFLGTGELFF
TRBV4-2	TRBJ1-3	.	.	TGTGCCAGCAGCGGCGTAGGGGCTGGAAACACCATATATTTT	CASSGVGAGNTIYF
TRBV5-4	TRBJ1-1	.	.	TGTGCCAGCAGCTTCAGCAGGAACACTGAAGCTTTCTTT	CASSFSRNTEAFF
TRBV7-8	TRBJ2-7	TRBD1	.	TGTGCCAGCAGCTTACCAGGGGGCAGGACCTACGAGCAGTACTTC	CASSLPGGRTYEQYF
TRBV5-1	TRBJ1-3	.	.	TGCGCCAGCAGCGTCAGTCCCTCTGGAAACACCATATATTTT	CASSVSPSGNTIYF
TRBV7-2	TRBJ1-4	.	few	TGTGCCAGCAGCTCCAAACAGATTTCGGAAAAACTGTTTTTT	CASSSKQISEKLFF
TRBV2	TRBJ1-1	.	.	TGTGCCTCCAGTGGGGCCCCCGGTACTGAAGCTTTCTTT	CASSGAPGTEAFF
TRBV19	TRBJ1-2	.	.	TGTGCCAGTAGTATAAGGAGAGCGATCTATGGCTACACCTTC	CASSIRRAIYGYTF
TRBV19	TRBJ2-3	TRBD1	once	TGTGCCAGTAGTATAGATTTACGTAGACAGGGCCCGGATACGCAGTATTTT	CASSIDLRRQGPDTQYF
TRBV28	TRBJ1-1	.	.	TGTGCCAGCAGTTTCCTCTTCAGTGAAGCTTTCTTT	CASSFLFSEAFF
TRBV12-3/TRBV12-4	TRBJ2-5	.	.	TGTGCCAGCACCCGGGGGTATGAGACCCAGTACTTC	CASTRGYETQYF
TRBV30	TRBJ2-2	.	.	TGTGCCTGGACTAGGCCCTCCGGGGAGCTGTTTTTT	CAWTRPSGELFF
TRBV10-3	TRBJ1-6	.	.	TGTGCCAACTACAGAAATAGGTTCCATAATTCACCCCTCCACTTT	CANYRNRFHNSPLHF
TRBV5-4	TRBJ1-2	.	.	TGTGCCAGCAGCTTGCAGGGAACGGGAAGGGGCTATGGCTACACCTTC	CASSLQGTGRGYGYTF
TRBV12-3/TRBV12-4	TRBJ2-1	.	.	TGTGCCAGCAGTTTTGGAGGGGCGCAGTTCTTC	CASSFGGAQFF
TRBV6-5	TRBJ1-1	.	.	TGTGCCAGCAGCTTCAACGGGGGCGTCCCTGAAGCTTTCTTT	CASSFNGGVPEAFF
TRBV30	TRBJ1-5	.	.	TGTGCCTGGAGTGACGATCGGGCCCTGCCTCAGCCCCAGCATTTT	CAWSDDRALPQPQHF
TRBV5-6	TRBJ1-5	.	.	TGTGCCAGCAGCTTGGCGAATCAGCCCCAGCATTTT	CASSLANQPQHF